This TCR beta chain derives from a study of control samples from healthy donors and cancer patients. The length of the CDR3 is 15 residues. Germline CDR1 reads SGHTA; CDR2 reads FQGTGA. V shed 10 bases and J 5 bases; nucleotides not matched to a gene: 14. Data came from immunoSEQ multiplex PCR; TCRdb stores just in-frame clones and leaves some out. The table shows 170,000 or so clones, with around 93% occurring only once. V usage is TRBV7-3 and J usage is TRBJ2-3; TRBD2 aligns across 8 bases. This receptor was taken from a man between 18 and 35 years old in good health. The sequenced sample was blood. The CDR3 sequence is CATSVAGNGKDTQYF. The DNA of the CDR3 is TGTGCCACTTCCGTAGCGGGGAACGGGAAAGATACGCAGTATTTT. The complete variable domain, with remaining parts taken from reference TRBV7-3 and TRBJ2-3, reads GAGVSQTPSNKVTEKGKYVELRCDPISGHTALYWYRQSLGQGPEFLIYFQGTGAADDSGLPNDRFFAVRPEGSVSTLKIQRTERGDSAVYLCATSVAGNGKDTQYFGPGTRLTVL.